The clone carrying this TCR beta chain was seen just once. Authors' methods: Reference gene primer amplification gave nucleated cell count estimates. Sequencing was performed with immunoSEQ multiplex PCR; in TCRdb, only in-frame clones are kept and a portion is missing. V, J and clone size are those of that table, while D and trimming were read from the DNA. Counted here are just under 65,000 clones, around 83% occurring once; the ten biggest clones make up about 6.7%. The data were obtained in a study of blood T cell repertoires in COVID-19. Whole-study context: Some COVID-19 samples were acute and others convalescent; all came from the United States, Italy and Spain. T cells, B-cell-depleted T cells, or PBMCs provided the cDNA or gDNA that served as material.

The CDR3 runs to 15 residues. From germline, CDR1 is SGHVS and CDR2 FQNEAQ. Trimming took off 2 bases at V and 4 bases at J, with 14 bases between the two ends. Sequenced: peripheral blood. The J gene is TRBJ2-5, the V gene TRBV7-8; a possible D gene is TRBD1 (6 bases). This sequence originates from a human donor in a cohort sampled during active COVID-19. The CDR3: CASSLITGWGETQYF. Written as DNA, the CDR3 is TGTGCCAGCAGCTTAATAACAGGGTGGGGAGAGACCCAGTACTTC.